Presented here are 32 T cell receptor beta chains from one specimen sequenced in a study of blood T cell repertoires in COVID-19. Assay used: immunoSEQ multiplex PCR; TCRdb lists only in-frame clones, some missing. Found here are fewer than 350,000 clones, roughly 90% of them singletons; the top ten hold over 1%. Source material: PBMCs or T cells enriched from blood (not recorded which). Source of these receptors: a woman aged 25-40 years who had been exposed to COVID-19.

V and J are TRBV7-3 and TRBJ2-1, with 8 bases that match TRBD2. The germline V gene has CDR1 SGHTA and CDR2 FQGTGA. The CDR3 sequence is 15 residues long. V lost 7 bases and J lost 1; bases outside the gene matches: 6. CDR3 residues: CASNLPGGSYNEQFF. The DNA for the CDR3 is TGTGCCAGCAACCTCCCGGGGGGGTCCTACAATGAGCAGTTCTTC.

The chain has TRBV10-3 and TRBJ1-4, with D unresolved. Trimming shortened V by 11 bases and J by 8 bases, and 12 bases separated the two germline ends. CDR3 length: 11 amino acids. Germline values: CDR1 ENHRY, CDR2 SYGVKD. CDR3 coding DNA: TGTGCCGCAACGGGTGGCGAAAAACTGTTTTTT. It specifies CAATGGEKLFF.

This clone was counted a single time. Germline and junction disagree at one end, which may indicate a read error. The CDR3 reads CASSSTAQETQYF. CDR3 bases: TGTGCTAGCAGCTCGACAGCCCAAGAGACCCAGTACTTC. V and J are TRBV7-7 and TRBJ2-5; a possible D gene is TRBD1 (5 bases). This CDR3 spans 13 amino acids. The germline V gene has CDR1 SSHAT and CDR2 FNYEAQ (reference sequence). Full variable domain (rest looked up from reference TRBV7-7 and TRBJ2-5): GAGVSQSPRYKVTKRGQDVTLRCDPISSHATLYWYQQALGQGPEFLTYFNYEAQPDKSGLPSDRFSAERPEGSISTLTIQRTEQRDSAMYRCASSSTAQETQYFGPGTRLLVL.

The chain uses TRBV5-8 and TRBJ2-1, with 12 bases lining up with TRBD2. Germline CDR1 SGHTS, CDR2 YDEGEE. The CDR3 is 15 amino acids. The V segment lost 0 bases and the J segment 6 bases; nucleotides outside the gene matches: 1. The CDR3 region is CASSLGLAGANEQFF. CDR3 nucleotides: TGTGCCAGCAGCTTGGGACTAGCGGGAGCCAATGAGCAGTTCTTC.

This clone was seen once. The chain combines TRBV3-1 (or the pseudogene TRBV3-2) with TRBJ2-4; D not resolved. The CDR3 loop spans 14 amino acids. In germline, CDR1 is LGHDT, CDR2 YNNKEL (reference sequence). V lost 2 bases to trimming and J lost 4 bases, with 9 bases between them. CDR3 sequence (DNA): TGTGCCAGCAGCCAAAGCGAAGTGAAAAACATTCAGTACTTC. Translation gives CASSQSEVKNIQYF.

This chain connects TRBV10-3 to TRBJ2-7; 11 bases map to TRBD2. Trimming took 4 bases from V and 0 from J; bases not matched to a gene: 8. Germline CDR1 ENHRY, CDR2 SYGVKD. The CDR3 extends over 17 amino acids. The CDR3 sequence is CAISGLLTSGSSYEQYF. CDR3 bases: TGTGCCATCAGTGGTTTACTTACTAGCGGGAGCTCCTACGAGCAGTACTTC.

This clone was seen a handful of times. The V gene is TRBV7-8, the J gene TRBJ2-7; D not resolved. Trimming took off 2 bases at V and 6 bases at J, with 11 bases between the two ends. The germline V gene encodes CDR1 SGHVS and CDR2 FQNEAQ. The CDR3 loop spans 13 amino acids. CDR3 bases: TGTGCCAGCAGCTTAACGGTCGGTGGCGAGCAGTACTTC. This encodes CASSLTVGGEQYF.

This clone appeared once. This chain uses TRBV3-1 (or the pseudogene TRBV3-2) with TRBJ2-7, with D unclear. Deletions cut 3 bases from V and 1 base from J, with 10 bases between. There are 14 residues in the CDR3. Germline V gene sequence: CDR1 LGHDT, CDR2 YNNKEL (reference sequence). CDR3 coding DNA: TGTGCCAGCAGCCAGGTCTTAGATTCCTACGAGCAGTACTTC. This encodes CASSQVLDSYEQYF.

A single count supports this clone. The chain joins TRBV9 to TRBJ1-1; 9 nucleotides agree with TRBD1. CDR1 and CDR2 from the germline V gene are SGDLS and YYNGEE. Losses at the gene ends were 3 bases for V and 4 bases for J; bases not matched to a gene: 10. This CDR3 is built from 16 residues. CDR3 region: CASSGRTGVGSTEAFF. CDR3 nucleotide sequence: TGTGCCAGCAGCGGCCGGACAGGGGTCGGTAGCACTGAAGCTTTCTTT.

J is TRBJ1-1 and V is TRBV5-1; D perhaps matches TRBD1 (5 bases). Deletions cut 4 bases from V and 0 bases from J, with 13 bases between. The CDR3 sequence is 15 residues long. Germline CDR1 and CDR2: SGHRS and YFSETQ. The CDR3 loop reads CASSGLDNMNTEAFF. CDR3 sequence (DNA): TGCGCCAGCAGCGGGTTGGACAACATGAACACTGAAGCTTTCTTT.

The rearrangement uses TRBV2 and TRBJ1-2; maybe TRBD1 (5 bases). V was clipped by 4 bases and J by 4 bases, with 10 bases between them. Germline V lookup: CDR1 SNHLY, CDR2 FYNNEI. The CDR3 length is 13 residues. The CDR3 loop reads CASSATATYGYTF. In DNA form, the CDR3 reads TGTGCCAGCAGTGCGACAGCGACCTATGGCTACACCTTC.

The chain couples TRBV4-2 to TRBJ2-7; TRBD2 agrees at 7 bases. V shed 1 base, J shed 4 bases, and the junction held 4 bases outside the gene matches. The CDR3 covers 14 residues. From germline, CDR1 is LGHNA and CDR2 YNFKEQ. The CDR3 DNA sequence: TGTGCCAGCAGCCAAGGCGGGAGTTCGTACGAGCAGTACTTC. As protein: CASSQGGSSYEQYF.

The rearrangement links TRBV30 to TRBJ2-1; tentative D call: TRBD1 (6 bases). CDR1 GTSNPN and CDR2 SVGIG come from the germline V gene (reference sequence). V was trimmed by 0 bases and J by 6 bases, leaving 12 bases between them. The CDR3 loop spans 14 amino acids. The chain's CDR3 is CAWSVGTLVNEQFF. The CDR3 coding sequence is TGTGCCTGGAGTGTAGGGACACTGGTCAATGAGCAGTTCTTC.

V usage is TRBV3-1 (or the pseudogene TRBV3-2) and J usage is TRBJ1-2, with D possibly TRBD1 on 5 matching bases. The V end lost 3 bases, the J end lost 0 bases, and 11 bases lay between the germline ends. The CDR3 spans 15 residues. Germline CDR1 is LGHDT and CDR2 is YNNKEL (reference sequence). The CDR3 here is CASSHFAGTNYGYTF. The DNA for the CDR3 is TGTGCCAGCAGCCATTTTGCAGGGACTAACTATGGCTACACCTTC.

This clone was seen only once. The chain is built from TRBV30 and TRBJ2-2; D not certain. The CDR3 totals 15 residues. Deletions cut 2 bases from V and 4 bases from J, with 14 bases between. CDR1 GTSNPN and CDR2 SVGIG come from the germline V gene (reference sequence). The CDR3 loop reads CAWSPQDSGTGELFF. The CDR3 bases are TGTGCCTGGAGTCCACAAGACTCCGGCACCGGGGAGCTGTTTTTT.

This chain uses TRBV7-3 with TRBJ1-2; D may be TRBD1 (6 bases). Germline loops: CDR1 SGHTA, CDR2 FQGTGA. V gave up 5 bases and J gave up 4 bases, with 20 bases separating them. The CDR3 has 16 amino acids. The CDR3 is CASSPSLRGASYGYTF. The CDR3 DNA reads as TGTGCCAGCAGCCCTTCCTTGCGGGGGGCCAGCTATGGCTACACCTTC.

The V and J genes are TRBV5-1 and TRBJ2-7, with TRBD1 matching 7 bases. Germline values: CDR1 SGHRS, CDR2 YFSETQ. With V trimmed by 2 bases and J by 2 bases, 4 bases remained unmatched. CDR3 length equals 14 residues. CDR3 in amino acids: CASSFDGQAYEQYF. In nucleotides, the CDR3 is TGCGCCAGCAGCTTCGACGGACAGGCCTACGAGCAGTACTTC.

The chain carries TRBV27 and TRBJ1-5; a weak D match, TRBD1 (5 bases). Trimming cost V 5 bases and J 4 bases, with 12 bases left between them. Per the germline V gene, CDR1 is MNHEY and CDR2 is SMNVEV (reference sequence). The CDR3 sequence is 14 residues long. In DNA, the CDR3 is TGTGCCAGCAGTAGAACAGGTGCGAATCAGCCCCAGCATTTT. Amino acid sequence: CASSRTGANQPQHF.

V usage is TRBV4-2 and J usage is TRBJ2-7; D ambiguous. Trimming stripped 0 bases from V and 3 bases from J, with 3 bases between. The CDR3 runs to 12 residues. CDR1 LGHNA and CDR2 YNFKEQ come from the germline V gene. CDR3 loop: CASSQDSYEQYF. The CDR3 DNA reads as TGTGCCAGCAGCCAAGACAGCTACGAGCAGTACTTC.

Concerning this clone: Other DNA sequences in the sample encode the same CDR3. The genes are TRBV18 and TRBJ2-5, with D maybe TRBD2 (5 bases). The V end was cut by 6 bases, the J end by 5 bases, with 10 bases between. CDR1 is KGHSH, CDR2 LQKENI, per germline. The CDR3 contains 12 residues. DNA of the CDR3: TGTGCCAGCTCCCCCGGCGGGGAGACCCAGTACTTC. It codes for CASSPGGETQYF.

This chain connects TRBV18 to TRBJ1-6, with a possible D match to TRBD1 (5 bases). The CDR3 runs 12 residues. Germline V gene sequence: CDR1 KGHSH, CDR2 LQKENI. The ends were cut back, 2 bases at V and 14 bases at J, with 10 bases in the middle. CDR3 protein: CASSPRDSTLHF. CDR3 coding DNA: TGTGCCAGCTCACCAAGAGACAGTACCCTCCACTTT.

This sequence joins TRBV2 and TRBJ1-5; TRBD1 might be the D (5 bases). Germline V lookup: CDR1 SNHLY, CDR2 FYNNEI. The CDR3 loop spans 13 amino acids. Trimming pared 4 bases from V and 7 bases from J, leaving 11 bases between. CDR3 DNA: TGTGCCAGCAGTGCCCGGGGGAGGCAGCCCCAGCATTTT. Amino acids: CASSARGRQPQHF.

The chain uses TRBV19 and TRBJ1-1; D call uncertain. The CDR3 has 14 amino acids. Germline V lookup: CDR1 LNHDA, CDR2 SQIVND (reference sequence). V gave up 4 bases and J gave up 5 bases, with 14 bases separating them. Here the CDR3 reads CASSTARGWTEAFF. The CDR3 bases are TGTGCCAGTAGTACCGCCCGGGGATGGACTGAAGCTTTCTTT.

The chain joins TRBV7-3 to TRBJ2-3, with a tentative D call TRBD2 (6 bases). The CDR3 is made up of 14 amino acids. Germline CDR1 is SGHTA and CDR2 is FQGTGA. The V gene lost 3 bases and the J gene lost 7 bases, with 14 bases spanning the gap. This CDR3 reads CASSFLGGIYTQYF. In DNA, the CDR3 is TGTGCCAGCAGCTTCCTCGGGGGAATTTATACGCAGTATTTT.

The V and J genes are TRBV28 and TRBJ1-5; D is undetermined. This CDR3 has 13 residues. Germline V lookup: CDR1 MDHEN, CDR2 SYDVKM. V shed 3 bases and J shed 6 bases, with 9 bases lying between them. The DNA of the CDR3 is TGTGCCAGCAGTTTCGGTCTGAGTCAGCCCCAGCATTTT. It codes for CASSFGLSQPQHF. The full variable domain, in which reference TRBV28 and TRBJ1-5 provide the parts outside the CDR3, is DVKVTQSSRYLVKRTGEKVFLECVQDMDHENMFWYRQDPGLGLRLIYFSYDVKMKEKGDIPEGYSVSREKKERFSLILESASTNQTSMYLCASSFGLSQPQHFGDGTRLSIL.

This clone was recorded only once. The chain joins TRBV6-2 or TRBV6-3 to TRBJ1-4, with D possibly matching TRBD1 (5 bases). The CDR3 totals 15 residues. Germline V gene lookup returns CDR1 MNHEY and CDR2 SVGEGT. Trimming cost V 5 bases and J 4 bases, with 14 bases left between them. In nucleotides, the CDR3 is TGTGCCAGCAGTCCCCCGACGGGGGGTAATGAAAAACTGTTTTTT. The encoded protein is CASSPPTGGNEKLFF.

The chain is built from TRBV5-1 and TRBJ1-3; possibly TRBD1 for D (5 bases). The V gene lost 4 bases and the J gene lost 0 bases, with 8 bases spanning the gap. The CDR3 totals 14 residues. Germline CDR1 and CDR2: SGHRS and YFSETQ. DNA of the CDR3: TGCGCCAGCAGCCTTGACAGCTCTGGAAACACCATATATTTT. Translated, it gives CASSLDSSGNTIYF. The full variable domain, its missing parts supplied by reference TRBV5-1 and TRBJ1-3, is KAGVTQTPRYLIKTRGQQVTLSCSPISGHRSVSWYQQTPGQGLQFLFEYFSETQRNKGNFPGRFSGRQFSNSRSEMNVSTLELGDSALYLCASSLDSSGNTIYFGEGSWLTVV.

This clone came up once. The V call is TRBV7-3, the J call TRBJ2-5; unclear D gene. Deletions cut 0 bases from V and 1 base from J, with 9 bases between. This CDR3 is 15 amino acids long. Germline V lookup: CDR1 SGHTA, CDR2 FQGTGA. DNA of the CDR3: TGTGCCAGCAGCTTAACCGGTGCGCCCCAAGAGACCCAGTACTTC. Translating it yields CASSLTGAPQETQYF.

This chain connects TRBV7-3 to TRBJ1-1; 12 positions agree with TRBD1. The V gene end was trimmed by 4 bases and the J gene end by 2 bases; junction bases not matched to a gene: 2. Germline lookup yields CDR1 SGHTA and CDR2 FQGTGA. The CDR3 consists of 15 residues. Here the CDR3 DNA reads TGTGCCAGCAGCTACGGGACAGGGGGCAACACTGAAGCTTTCTTT. Residues: CASSYGTGGNTEAFF.

The chain couples TRBV6-4 to TRBJ1-5; the match to TRBD1 covers 9 bases. CDR1 and CDR2 from the germline V gene are MRHNA and SNTAGT. The junction had 6 bases not matched to a gene; V was cut back by 6 bases and J by 6 bases. The CDR3 loop spans 14 amino acids. In DNA form, the CDR3 reads TGTGCCAGCAGCCCGGACAGGGGAGGTCAGCCCCAGCATTTT. The encoded protein is CASSPDRGGQPQHF.

The chain joins TRBV5-4 to TRBJ1-1, with a weak D call TRBD1 (6 bases). CDR3 size: 14 residues. Germline V CDR1 and CDR2: SGHNT, YYREEE (reference sequence). Between the trimmed V and J ends, which lost 4 bases and 2 bases, there was a span of 12 bases. CDR3 loop: CASSHRDTNTEAFF. The DNA of the CDR3 is TGTGCCAGCAGCCACCGGGACACTAACACTGAAGCTTTCTTT.

The chain employs TRBV7-2 and TRBJ2-4; 11 bases match TRBD2. Germline V CDR1 and CDR2: SGHTA, FQGNSA. The trim removed 1 base at V and 8 bases at J, leaving 16 bases unmatched. The CDR3 is 19 residues long. The CDR3 sequence: CASSLVWGIAGGKVDIQYF. Here the CDR3 DNA reads TGTGCCAGCAGCTTAGTTTGGGGAATAGCGGGAGGGAAGGTAGACATTCAGTACTTC.